The 2 T cell receptor beta chains below come from one sample, sequenced in a study of cytomegalovirus exposure and HLA in healthy donors. Primers included in the PCR were 60 Vbeta and 13 Jbeta primers. Profiled with immunoSEQ multiplex PCR; TCRdb holds only in-frame clones, not every one. The sample has 30,000 to 40,000 clones, about 70% seen once. Sequences were obtained from PBMCs. Source of these receptors: a man between 40 and 49 years old in good health and CMV-seronegative.

V and J are TRBV25-1 and TRBJ2-3; 16 nucleotides match TRBD2. V trimming: 1 base; J trimming: 6 bases; junction bases outside the gene matches: 7. CDR3 length: 18 amino acids. CDR1 MGHDK and CDR2 SYGVNS come from the germline V gene. In DNA, the CDR3 is TGTGCCAGCAGTGAATGGGGGACTAGCGGGGGGGTAGGGGATACGCAGTATTTT. Protein sequence: CASSEWGTSGGVGDTQYF. Full variable domain (rest looked up from reference TRBV25-1 and TRBJ2-3): EADIYQTPRYLVIGTGKKITLECSQTMGHDKMYWYQQDPGMELHLIHYSYGVNSTEKGDLSSESTVSRIRTEHFPLTLESARPSHTSQYLCASSEWGTSGGVGDTQYFGPGTRLTVL.

The rearrangement uses TRBV4-1 and TRBJ1-1; the D is unclear. Trimming shortened V by 5 bases and J by 1 base, and 14 bases separated the two germline ends. This CDR3 spans 15 amino acids. Germline V gene data show CDR1 as MGHRA and CDR2 as YSYEKL. This chain's CDR3 is CASSLAVTGNTEAFF. CDR3 in DNA: TGCGCCAGCAGCTTGGCCGTGACGGGGAACACTGAAGCTTTCTTT.